This paragraph reports one TCR beta chain. The CDR3 is made up of 14 amino acids. Trimming took 0 bases from V and 6 from J, leaving 7 bases between them. The germline CDR1 and CDR2 sequences are SGHNT and YYREEE (reference sequence). Per the study methods: Counts of nucleated cells, estimated from reference gene primer amplification, were obtained. Clones were read by immunoSEQ multiplex PCR, and TCRdb kept only the in-frame ones, dropping some. Clone size and the V and J calls come from that table; the DNA yielded D and trimming. The sample holds around 300,000 clones, 80% to 90% seen once. Cohorts were based on clinical histories the participants reported. Recovery meant two consecutive negative NP/OP PCR tests, professional clearance, or resolved symptoms. The data originate from a study of blood T cell repertoires in COVID-19. In the study overall: Sample material is recorded as cDNA or gDNA derived from T cells, B-cell-depleted T cells, or PBMCs.

The sequence came from a woman between 18 and 29 years old who had recovered from COVID-19. This chain joins TRBV5-4 and TRBJ1-6; no clear D. Input material: PBMCs or T cells enriched from blood (not recorded which). CDR3 coding DNA: TGTGCCAGCAGCTTGGACTATTCTAATTCACCCCTCCACTTT. Protein product: CASSLDYSNSPLHF.